This T cell receptor (beta chain) emerged from a study of CD8+ T cells in alopecia areata. Study-level results: Lesional scalp, especially alopecia totalis/universalis, showed higher clonality than normal scalp.

Comment on this clone: Antigen specificity is unknown.

RNA, once extracted, was reverse transcribed into cDNA for use as the sequencing template. Measured with immunoSEQ multiplex PCR; TCRdb has only the in-frame clones, and not every one. The sample includes around 210,000 clones, 56% of them seen just once. The germline gives CDR1 SGDLS, CDR2 YYNGEE. The CDR3 runs to 12 residues. With V trimmed by 3 bases and J by 7 bases, 3 bases remained unmatched. The sorting of PBMCs gave CD4+ and CD8+ T cells. The chain couples TRBV9 to TRBJ1-2; 7 bases align to TRBD1. This receptor was taken from a human donor in good health. The sample taken for sequencing was CD8+ T cells sorted from blood. The DNA for the CDR3 is TGTGCCAGCAGCGGGGACAGTGGTGGCTACACCTTC. This gives the protein CASSGDSGGYTF.